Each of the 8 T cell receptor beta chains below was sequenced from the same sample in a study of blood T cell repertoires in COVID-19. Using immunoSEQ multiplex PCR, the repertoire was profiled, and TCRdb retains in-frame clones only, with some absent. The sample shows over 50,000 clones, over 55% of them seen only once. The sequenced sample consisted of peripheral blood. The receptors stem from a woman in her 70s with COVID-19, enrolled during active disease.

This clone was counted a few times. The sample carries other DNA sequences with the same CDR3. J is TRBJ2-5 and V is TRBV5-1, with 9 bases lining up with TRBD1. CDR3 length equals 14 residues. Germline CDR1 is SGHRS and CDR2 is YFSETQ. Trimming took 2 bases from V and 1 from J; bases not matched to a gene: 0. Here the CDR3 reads CASSLQGAQETQYF. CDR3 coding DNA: TGCGCCAGCAGCTTACAGGGGGCCCAAGAGACCCAGTACTTC.

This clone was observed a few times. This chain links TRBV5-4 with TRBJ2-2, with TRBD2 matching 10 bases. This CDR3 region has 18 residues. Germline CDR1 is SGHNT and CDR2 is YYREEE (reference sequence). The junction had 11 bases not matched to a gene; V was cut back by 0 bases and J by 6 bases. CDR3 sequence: CASSLEERGGLKAGELFF. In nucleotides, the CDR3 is TGTGCCAGCAGCTTGGAGGAGCGGGGGGGACTGAAAGCCGGGGAGCTGTTTTTT.

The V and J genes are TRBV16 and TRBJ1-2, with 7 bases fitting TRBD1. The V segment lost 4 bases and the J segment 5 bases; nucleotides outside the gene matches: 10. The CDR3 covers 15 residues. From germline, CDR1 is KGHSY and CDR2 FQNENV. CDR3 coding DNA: TGTGCCAGCAGCCCTAGGGACAGAACCCTTTATGGCTACACCTTC. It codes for CASSPRDRTLYGYTF.

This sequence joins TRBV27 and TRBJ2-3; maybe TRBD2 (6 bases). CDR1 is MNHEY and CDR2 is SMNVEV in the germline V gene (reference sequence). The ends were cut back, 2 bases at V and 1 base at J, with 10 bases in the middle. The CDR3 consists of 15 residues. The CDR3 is CASSLLREGTDTQYF. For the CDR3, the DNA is TGTGCCAGCAGTTTACTCAGGGAGGGCACAGATACGCAGTATTTT.

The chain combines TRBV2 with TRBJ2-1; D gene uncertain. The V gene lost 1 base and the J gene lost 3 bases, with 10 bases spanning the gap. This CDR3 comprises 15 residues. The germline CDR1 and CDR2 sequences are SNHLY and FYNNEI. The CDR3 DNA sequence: TGTGCCAGCAGTGAAGAGTTAGAACTCTACAATGAGCAGTTCTTC. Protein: CASSEELELYNEQFF.

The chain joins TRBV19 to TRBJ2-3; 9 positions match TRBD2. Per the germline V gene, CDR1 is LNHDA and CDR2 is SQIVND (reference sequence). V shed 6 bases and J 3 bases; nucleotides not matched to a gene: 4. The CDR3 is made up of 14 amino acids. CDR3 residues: CASRTSGGTDTQYF. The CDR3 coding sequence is TGTGCCAGTAGGACTAGCGGAGGGACAGATACGCAGTATTTT. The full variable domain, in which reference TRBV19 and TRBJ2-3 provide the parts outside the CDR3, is DGGITQSPKYLFRKEGQNVTLSCEQNLNHDAMYWYRQDPGQGLRLIYYSQIVNDFQKGDIAEGYSVSREKKESFPLTVTSAQKNPTAFYLCASRTSGGTDTQYFGPGTRLTVL.

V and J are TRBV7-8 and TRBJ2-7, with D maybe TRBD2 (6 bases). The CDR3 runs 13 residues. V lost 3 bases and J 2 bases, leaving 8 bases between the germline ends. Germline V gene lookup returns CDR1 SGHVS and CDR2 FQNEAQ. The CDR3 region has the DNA TGTGCCAGCAGCTTTGGAGGGGCCTACGAGCAGTACTTC. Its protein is CASSFGGAYEQYF.

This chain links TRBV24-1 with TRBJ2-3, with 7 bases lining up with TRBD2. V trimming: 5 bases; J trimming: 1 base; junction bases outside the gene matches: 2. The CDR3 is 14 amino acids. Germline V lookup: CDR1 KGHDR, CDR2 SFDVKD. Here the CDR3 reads CATSAAGRTDTQYF. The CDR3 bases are TGTGCCACCAGTGCAGCGGGGCGCACAGATACGCAGTATTTT.